This is a list of T cell receptor beta chains from one sample in a study of early T cells in non-severe SARS-CoV-2 infection. Using its own MiXCR run on the 5' RACE reads, TCRdb lists one record per CDR3 protein. The table has 75,000 to 100,000 distinct CDR3 sequences, 16% seen once. What was sequenced was whole blood. The receptor source for this set is an adult who was a healthcare worker with PCR-confirmed SARS-CoV-2 infection or an uninfected control (not recorded which). Each CDR3 is given with its conserved first and last residue. Fields, in order: clone size, J gene, V gene, CDR3 protein. Clone size is not always given. Where it is, it says once, few, many or a class for expanded clones.

size: many
J: TRBJ2-3
V: TRBV20-1
CDR3: CSARVGTSGRAGDTQYF

size: few
J: TRBJ1-1
V: TRBV28
CDR3: CASTSSFRFNTEAFF

size: few
J: TRBJ2-1
V: TRBV5-1
CDR3: CASSQGLAGINEQFF

size: many
J: TRBJ2-2
V: TRBV20-1
CDR3: CSAATSGNTGELFF

size: few
J: TRBJ2-1
V: TRBV7-9
CDR3: CASSKLAGTISYNEQFF

size: few
J: TRBJ2-2
V: TRBV12-3/TRBV12-4
CDR3: CASRGQGNTGELFF

size: few
J: TRBJ2-7
V: TRBV2
CDR3: CASNPSQGRHEQYF

size: -
J: TRBJ2-2
V: TRBV7-9
CDR3: CASSVIGNTGELFF

size: -
J: TRBJ2-7
V: TRBV20-1
CDR3: CSASRLQGQSYEQYF

size: -
J: TRBJ1-4
V: TRBV27
CDR3: CASRAAGEMEKLFF

size: -
J: TRBJ2-5
V: TRBV28
CDR3: CASSLTRVPVTQYF

size: -
J: TRBJ1-3
V: TRBV6-1
CDR3: CASLNSAGQGSGNTIYF

size: many
J: TRBJ1-2
V: TRBV11-2
CDR3: CASSLTRLNYGYTF

size: -
J: TRBJ2-3
V: TRBV7-6
CDR3: CASSPTPGPLIADTQYF

size: -
J: TRBJ2-3
V: TRBV11-2
CDR3: CASSFRLHTDTQYF

size: -
J: TRBJ2-2
V: TRBV3-1
CDR3: CASSQDPGESGELFF

size: many
J: TRBJ2-3
V: TRBV6-5
CDR3: CASSVRETDTQYF

size: -
J: TRBJ2-5
V: TRBV24-1
CDR3: CATSDLRGGETQETQYF

size: few
J: TRBJ2-7
V: TRBV29-1
CDR3: CSAGSSYEQYF

size: -
J: TRBJ2-1
V: TRBV27
CDR3: CASSLFGSGGLYNEQFF

size: -
J: TRBJ2-3
V: TRBV14
CDR3: CASSQDLLFPNTQYF

size: few
J: TRBJ2-1
V: TRBV2
CDR3: CASSERGAYNEQFF

size: -
J: TRBJ1-1
V: TRBV20-1
CDR3: CSARTSGTSDTEAFF

size: -
J: TRBJ2-3
V: TRBV20-1
CDR3: CSARDGRGADTQYF

size: few
J: TRBJ1-3
V: TRBV27
CDR3: CASRTGSSGNTIYF

size: many
J: TRBJ2-1
V: TRBV7-6
CDR3: CASSLDRVGGNEQFF

size: many
J: TRBJ2-2
V: TRBV29-1
CDR3: CSVSVPEINTGELFF

size: -
J: TRBJ2-3
V: TRBV11-3
CDR3: CASSFNTGSFADTQYF

size: -
J: TRBJ2-6
V: TRBV5-5
CDR3: CASSSWTGGSGANVLTF

size: few
J: TRBJ1-1
V: TRBV20-1
CDR3: CSARGDTLNTEAFF

size: few
J: TRBJ1-1
V: TRBV18
CDR3: CASSPQEWAENTEAFF

size: few
J: TRBJ2-3
V: TRBV20-1
CDR3: CSASDRKLTDTQYF

size: medium-sized
J: TRBJ2-1
V: TRBV28
CDR3: CASSSTHEQFF

size: few
J: TRBJ2-2
V: TRBV7-6
CDR3: CASASGRSGGELFF

size: few
J: TRBJ2-7
V: TRBV27
CDR3: CASSDITGTFEQYF

size: -
J: TRBJ1-1
V: TRBV29-1
CDR3: CSAGGVVLREAFF

size: many
J: TRBJ1-1
V: TRBV27
CDR3: CASSPGQMNTEAFF

size: many
J: TRBJ2-1
V: TRBV10-3
CDR3: CAISGKSNDEQFF

size: few
J: TRBJ2-5
V: TRBV27
CDR3: CASSPQGLADQETQYF

size: few
J: TRBJ2-6
V: TRBV12-3/TRBV12-4
CDR3: CASSLPSSPRGANVLTF

size: -
J: TRBJ2-3
V: TRBV27
CDR3: CATRDRETDTQYF

size: -
J: TRBJ1-5
V: TRBV20-1
CDR3: CSAREGNDQPQHF

size: -
J: TRBJ2-5
V: TRBV28
CDR3: CASRGRGQETQYF

size: few
J: TRBJ2-3
V: TRBV5-6
CDR3: CASRGLEGRTDTQYF

size: few
J: TRBJ2-3
V: TRBV24-1
CDR3: CATSDAEAGDTDTQYF

size: -
J: TRBJ1-1
V: TRBV5-1
CDR3: CASSYHGAGTEAFF